The entry below describes one TCR beta chain. In the study's own analysis: Amplification of reference gene primers provided the estimated nucleated cell counts. Only in-frame clones appear in the TCRdb table, and some are missing; sequencing was by immunoSEQ multiplex PCR. V and J calls plus clone size are reproduced from that table; the DNA served to infer D and trimming. The sample records tens of thousands of clones, 82% being singletons. This specimen comes from a study of blood T cell repertoires in COVID-19. CDR1 and CDR2 from the germline V gene are MGHDK and SYGVNS. V lost 1 base to trimming and J lost 4 bases, with 10 bases between them. The CDR3 is 14 amino acids.

The J gene is TRBJ2-5, the V gene TRBV25-1, with D possibly being TRBD2 (6 bases). Sequencing input: peripheral blood. The source of this sequence is a woman between 55 and 75 years old with acute or convalescent COVID-19. CDR3 DNA sequence: TGTGCCAGCAGTGAATCGGGGGTAGGAGAGACCCAGTACTTC. The encoded protein is CASSESGVGETQYF.